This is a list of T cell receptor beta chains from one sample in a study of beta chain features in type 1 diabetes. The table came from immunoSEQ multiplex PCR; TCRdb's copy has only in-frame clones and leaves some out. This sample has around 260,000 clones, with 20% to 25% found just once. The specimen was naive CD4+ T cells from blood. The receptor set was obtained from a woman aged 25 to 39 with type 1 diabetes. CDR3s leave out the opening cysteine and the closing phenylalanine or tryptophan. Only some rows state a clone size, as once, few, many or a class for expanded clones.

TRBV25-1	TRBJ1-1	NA	ASSVEDLAF
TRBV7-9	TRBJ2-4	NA	ASSLEQGGPLQY
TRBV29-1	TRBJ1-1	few	SVGFQGSEAF
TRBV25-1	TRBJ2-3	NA	ASSESQGGTDTQY
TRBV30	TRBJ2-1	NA	AWSRGEQF
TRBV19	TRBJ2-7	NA	ASSTDNYEQY
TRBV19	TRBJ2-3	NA	ASSTRGFGTDTQY
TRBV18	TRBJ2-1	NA	ASSPSADNEQF
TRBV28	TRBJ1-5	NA	ASSLAQQGGQPQH
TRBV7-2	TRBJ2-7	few	ASSLGSGLNYEQY
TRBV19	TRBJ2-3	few	ASRTSGQRDTQY
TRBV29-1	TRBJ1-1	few	SVADLTGNTEAF
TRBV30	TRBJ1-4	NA	AWSFRDRELF
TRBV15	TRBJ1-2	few	ATSNDRNYGYT
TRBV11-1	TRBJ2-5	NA	ASSLGATRLQETQY
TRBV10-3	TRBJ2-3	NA	AIRGLAGTDTQY
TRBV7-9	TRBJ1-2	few	ASSLARGLNYGYT
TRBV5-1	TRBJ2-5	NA	ASSLLLYQETQY
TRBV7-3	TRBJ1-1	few	ASSQSWGAEAF
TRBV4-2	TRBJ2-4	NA	ASSQPGDWAKNIQY
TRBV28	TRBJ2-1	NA	ASRPPGQGIGEQF
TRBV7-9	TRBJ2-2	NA	ASTHYSTGELF
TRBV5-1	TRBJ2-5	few	ASSLGLAGEETQY
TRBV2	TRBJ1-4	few	ASSDGTGIFEKLF
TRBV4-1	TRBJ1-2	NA	ASSQQRASYGYT
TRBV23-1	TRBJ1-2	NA	ASSPPGQLFYGYT
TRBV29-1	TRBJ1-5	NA	SVQTGLDQPQH
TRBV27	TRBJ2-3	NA	ASSEASTDTQY
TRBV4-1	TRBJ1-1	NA	ASSQRSRREAF
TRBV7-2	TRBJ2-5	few	ASSPWGGGETQY
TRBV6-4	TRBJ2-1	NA	ASKQGDEQF
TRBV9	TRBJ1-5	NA	ASSVGMGQGNNQPQH
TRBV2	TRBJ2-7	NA	ASRERQGSEQY
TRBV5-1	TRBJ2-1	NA	ASSLGGAGSEQF
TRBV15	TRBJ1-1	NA	ATSRQGDTEAF
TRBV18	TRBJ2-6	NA	ASSPRGNGANVLT
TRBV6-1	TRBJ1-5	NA	ASSQRTGLNQPQH